This passage covers 10 T cell receptor beta chains from one sample sequenced in a study of T cell repertoires in cytomegalovirus infection. TCRdb reprocessed the reads with MiXCR, giving one entry per CDR3 protein. The data show about 180,000 distinct CDR3 sequences, about 15% seen once. Sequencing was performed on PBMCs. The receptors here all came from a human donor in good health (CMV status not recorded). Some clones in this sample may be carry-over from other donors' samples.

In this sample, this clonotype turned up many times. This chain joins TRBV28 and TRBJ2-6; no firm D call. Trimming shortened V by 5 bases and J by 3 bases, and 14 bases separated the two germline ends. CDR1 MDHEN and CDR2 SYDVKM come from the germline V gene. The length of the CDR3 is 16 residues. CDR3 in DNA: TGTGCCAGCAGTCCTCCGGGCTCCAGTGGGGCCAACGTCCTGACTTTC. Translation: CASSPPGSSGANVLTF.

This clonotype is categorized as medium-sized. CDR3 bases: TGTGCCAGCAGCTTGAATAGCGGAGGGAACACCGGGGAGCTGTTTTTT. This translates into CASSLNSGGNTGELFF. The chain is built from TRBV7-2 and TRBJ2-2, with D perhaps matching TRBD2 (6 bases). Germline V gene data show CDR1 as SGHTA and CDR2 as FQGNSA. Trimming cost V 3 bases and J 1 base, with 12 bases left between them. This CDR3 comprises 16 residues.

This clonotype was picked up a small number of times. The chain is built from TRBV19 and TRBJ2-3; TRBD2 agrees at 11 bases. The germline V gene encodes CDR1 LNHDA and CDR2 SQIVND (reference sequence). The J segment lost 6 bases and the V segment lost 8 bases, leaving 7 bases of the junction unmatched. The length of the CDR3 is 14 residues. For the CDR3, the DNA is TGTGCCAGTGGCCCGGGACTAGCGGAGGATACGCAGTATTTT. Its translation: CASGPGLAEDTQYF.

This clonotype was observed a handful of times. The rearrangement links TRBV5-6 to TRBJ2-4; perhaps TRBD2 as D (5 bases). The CDR3 loop spans 12 amino acids. The ends were cut back, 7 bases at V and 11 bases at J, with 16 bases in the middle. Germline CDR1 and CDR2: SGHDT and YYEEEE. In nucleotides, the CDR3 is TGTGCCAGCCACATTTCCATCGGGGTTCAGTACTTC. Its protein is CASHISIGVQYF. The full variable domain, rest sourced from reference TRBV5-6 and TRBJ2-4, is DAGVTQSPTHLIKTRGQQVTLRCSPKSGHDTVSWYQQALGQGPQFIFQYYEEEERQRGNFPDRFSGHQFPNYSSELNVNALLLGDSALYLCASHISIGVQYFGAGTRLSVL.

This clonotype appeared a few times. V gene TRBV20-1 combines with J gene TRBJ2-7, with 8 bases identical to TRBD2. The junction had 6 bases not matched to a gene; V was cut back by 6 bases and J by 2 bases. This CDR3 is 13 amino acids long. Germline values: CDR1 DFQATT, CDR2 SNEGSKA (reference sequence). In DNA form, the CDR3 reads TGCAGTGCACGACTAGCGCTTACCTACGAGCAGTACTTC. Its protein is CSARLALTYEQYF.

Ten or more counts support this clonotype. This chain connects TRBV14 to TRBJ1-6; no clear D. CDR1 and CDR2 from the germline V gene are SGHDN and FVKESK. This CDR3 is 16 amino acids long. V lost 1 base to trimming and J lost 5 bases, with 12 bases between them. The CDR3, as DNA: TGTGCCAGCAGCCAAGTGAGGCCAGTCAATAATTCACCCCTCCACTTT. It is translated as CASSQVRPVNNSPLHF.

This clonotype has only a few counts. V is TRBV19 and J is TRBJ1-5; possible D gene TRBD1, 5 bases. The germline gives CDR1 LNHDA, CDR2 SQIVND (reference sequence). The CDR3 contains 13 residues. Trimming removed 9 bases at V and 3 bases at J, with 12 bases between. Here the CDR3 reads CASGWGPNQPQHF. The CDR3 DNA reads TGTGCCAGCGGGTGGGGCCCCAATCAGCCCCAGCATTTT.

This rearrangement joins TRBV5-6 to TRBJ2-5; D ambiguous. V was shortened by 2 bases and J by 1 base, with 12 bases between the two germline ends. Germline CDR1 SGHDT, CDR2 YYEEEE. This CDR3 comprises 15 residues. CDR3 residues: CASSLKTQRQETQYF. In nucleotides, the CDR3 is TGTGCCAGCAGCTTAAAGACACAGCGCCAAGAGACCCAGTACTTC.

The V gene is TRBV19, the J gene TRBJ1-1; weak D call: TRBD1 (5 bases). V was pared by 7 bases and J by 6 bases, with 9 bases between. CDR1 and CDR2 from the germline V gene are LNHDA and SQIVND (reference sequence). This CDR3 has 11 residues. The CDR3 region is CASMGTAEAFF. The CDR3 DNA sequence: TGTGCCAGTATGGGGACCGCTGAAGCTTTCTTT.

This clonotype was seen at least ten times. This chain links TRBV5-5 with TRBJ1-3; 8 bases map to TRBD1. The CDR3 has 18 amino acids. Germline-derived CDR1 and CDR2 are SGHKS and YYEKEE (reference sequence). V lost 4 bases to trimming and J lost 4 bases; unmatched junction nucleotides: 16. The CDR3 region has the DNA TGTGCCAGCAGCACCCACCCGGACAGGGCGAATACAGGAAACACCATATATTTT. Residues: CASSTHPDRANTGNTIYF.